The clone carrying this TCR beta chain has only a few counts. The antigen remains unidentified. These data come from a study of cytomegalovirus exposure and HLA in healthy donors. PCR was performed using 60 Vbeta and 13 Jbeta primers. The repertoire was sequenced with immunoSEQ multiplex PCR; TCRdb's copy has only in-frame clones and lacks some. The repertoire consists of 130,000 or so clones, with roughly 80% occurring once and the leading ten covering about 3%. Study results and limitations: When analyzed later, a missense DCLRE1C variant was found to be linked to TCR beta V- and J-gene trimming. Reportedly, fewer N-insertions than the 666-donor mean appeared in an Asian-associated ancestry cluster in a later analysis. The authors excluded some V segments, including TRBV6-2 and TRBV6-3, as indistinguishable.

With 4 bases removed from V and 5 bases from J, the gap between germline ends came to 16 bases. The CDR3 totals 15 residues. Germline loops: CDR1 SGHRS, CDR2 YFSETQ. The V gene is TRBV5-1, the J gene TRBJ1-5; D perhaps matches TRBD1 (5 bases). This sequence was found in a man aged 30 to 45 in good health and CMV-seronegative. Specimen: PBMCs. This CDR3 is CASSMYGGVDQPQHF. DNA of the CDR3: TGCGCCAGCAGCATGTACGGAGGGGTAGATCAGCCCCAGCATTTT.